This T cell receptor beta chain was observed in a study of T cell responses to AZD1222 COVID-19 vaccine. The study, taken as a whole, reports: Two doses of AZD1222 preceded a rise in Spike-specific TCR breadth and depth.

The assay was immunoSEQ multiplex PCR, and TCRdb's table has in-frame clones only and misses some. The profile covers under 95,000 clones, with roughly 89% appearing a single time and 2% to 2.5% taken by the ten largest. Trimming took off 5 bases at V and 1 base at J, with 12 bases between the two ends. Germline CDR1 reads SGHRS; CDR2 reads YFSETQ. The CDR3 covers 15 residues. Notes on this clone: Its matching antigen is unknown.

Specimen: peripheral blood, collected on day 0 of AZD1222 vaccination. The rearrangement joins TRBV5-1 to TRBJ2-2; D ambiguous. The sequence was collected from an adult in good health. CDR3 DNA: TGCGCCAGCAGGGGATCCCGGGTGAACACCGGGGAGCTGTTTTTT. Residues: CASRGSRVNTGELFF.